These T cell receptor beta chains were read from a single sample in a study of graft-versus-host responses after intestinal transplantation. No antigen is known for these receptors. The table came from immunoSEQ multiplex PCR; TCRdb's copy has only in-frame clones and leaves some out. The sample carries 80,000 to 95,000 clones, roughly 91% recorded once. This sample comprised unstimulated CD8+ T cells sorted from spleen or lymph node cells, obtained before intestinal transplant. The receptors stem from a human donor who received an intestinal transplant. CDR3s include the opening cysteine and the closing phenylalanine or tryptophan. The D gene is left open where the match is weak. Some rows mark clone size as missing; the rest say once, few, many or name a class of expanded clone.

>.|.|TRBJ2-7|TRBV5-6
CASSLAAYEQYF
TGTGCCAGCAGCTTGGCCGCGTACGAGCAGTACTTC
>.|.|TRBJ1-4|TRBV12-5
CAGEGRLGEKLFF
TGTGCTGGGGAGGGGAGGTTAGGAGAAAAACTGTTTTTT
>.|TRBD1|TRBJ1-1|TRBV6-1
CASSHRQGMNTEAFF
TGTGCCAGCAGTCACCGACAGGGGATGAACACTGAAGCTTTCTTT
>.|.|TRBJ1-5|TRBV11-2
CASSLNPQGLSNQPQHF
TGTGCCAGCAGCTTAAACCCCCAGGGGTTAAGCAATCAGCCCCAGCATTTT
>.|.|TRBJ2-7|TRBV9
CASSVGDRSSYEQYF
TGTGCCAGCAGCGTAGGAGACAGATCCTCCTACGAGCAGTACTTC
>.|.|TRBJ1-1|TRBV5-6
CASSLGWGETEAFF
TGTGCCAGCAGCTTGGGTTGGGGGGAAACTGAAGCTTTCTTT
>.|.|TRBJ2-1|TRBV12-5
CASGLVIYEQFF
TGTGCTAGTGGTTTGGTAATATATGAGCAGTTCTTC
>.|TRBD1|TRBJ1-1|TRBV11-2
CASSLAGTGGRMNTEAFF
TGTGCCAGCAGCTTAGCCGGGACAGGGGGGAGGATGAACACTGAAGCTTTCTTT
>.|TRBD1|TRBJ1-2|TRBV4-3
CASSQEGDRVHGYTF
TGCGCCAGCAGCCAAGAGGGCGACAGGGTGCATGGCTACACCTTC
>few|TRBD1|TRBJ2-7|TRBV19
CATMGQRYEQYF
TGTGCCACAATGGGACAGCGCTACGAGCAGTACTTC
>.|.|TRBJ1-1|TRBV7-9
CASIPRGGGTEAFF
TGTGCCAGCATCCCTCGGGGGGGCGGCACTGAAGCTTTCTTT
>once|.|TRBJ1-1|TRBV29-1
CSPVVDTEAFF
TGCAGCCCGGTCGTGGACACTGAAGCTTTCTTT
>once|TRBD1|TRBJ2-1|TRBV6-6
CASSSTGSNEQFF
TGTGCCAGCAGTTCGACAGGGAGCAATGAGCAGTTCTTC
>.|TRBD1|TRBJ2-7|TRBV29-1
CSVEGTGAYEQYF
TGCAGCGTTGAGGGAACAGGGGCCTACGAGCAGTACTTC
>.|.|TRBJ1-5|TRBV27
CASSLGQPLNQPQHF
TGTGCCAGCAGTTTAGGGCAGCCACTCAATCAGCCCCAGCATTTT
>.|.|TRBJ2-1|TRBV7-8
CASSLSGLPLDNEQFF
TGTGCCAGCAGCTTATCGGGACTCCCACTCGACAATGAGCAGTTCTTC
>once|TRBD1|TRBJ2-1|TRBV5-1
CASSYPGTGYVNEQFF
TGCGCCAGCAGCTACCCCGGGACAGGGTATGTCAATGAGCAGTTCTTC
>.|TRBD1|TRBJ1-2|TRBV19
CASTPSGTGYGYTF
TGTGCCAGTACCCCTTCCGGGACAGGGTATGGCTACACCTTC
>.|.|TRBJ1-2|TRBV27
CASSPDGDTTLYGYTF
TGTGCCAGCAGTCCGGACGGGGACACTACCCTTTATGGCTACACCTTC
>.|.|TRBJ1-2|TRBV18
CASSPLQLLRGFYGYTF
TGTGCCAGCTCACCACTGCAGCTATTGAGGGGGTTCTATGGCTACACCTTC
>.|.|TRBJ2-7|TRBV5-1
CASSLTDRTYEQYF
TGCGCCAGCAGCTTGACAGACCGGACCTACGAGCAGTACTTC
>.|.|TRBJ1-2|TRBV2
CASSRTESYGYTF
TGTGCCAGCAGCCGGACAGAATCCTATGGCTACACCTTC
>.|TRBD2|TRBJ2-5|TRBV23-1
CASSYGSGGGVGETQYF
TGCGCCAGCAGTTACGGATCCGGGGGGGGAGTCGGCGAGACCCAGTACTTC
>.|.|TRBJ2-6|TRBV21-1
CASSKGDRPISGANVLTF
TGTGCCAGCAGCAAGGGGGACAGACCTATCTCTGGGGCCAACGTCCTGACTTTC